These T cell receptor beta chains were read from a single sample in a study of regulatory T cells in long-lasting Graves disease. MiXCR, applied by TCRdb to the multiplex PCR reads, yields one record per CDR3 protein. This sample yields about 400,000 distinct CDR3 sequences, of which under 25% are seen a single time; less than 25% belongs to the top ten. Sequencing was performed on peripheral blood mononuclear cells (PBMCs), taken when the disease was refractory, from a patient treated with antithyroid drugs. The receptors were gathered from a female donor with Graves disease. CDR3s include the opening cysteine and the closing phenylalanine or tryptophan. Fields, in order: clone size, D gene, V gene, J gene, CDR3 protein, CDR3 DNA. A D gene is named only where the DNA matches it firmly. The size field is filled for only some rows; it gives once, few, many or a size class.

size: .; D: .; V: TRBV11-2; J: TRBJ1-4; CDR3: CASSWGRTVNEKLFF; DNA: TGTGCCAGCAGCTGGGGCCGGACGGTGAATGAAAAACTGTTTTTT
size: many; D: TRBD1; V: TRBV10-3; J: TRBJ2-5; CDR3: CAISSADRPQETQYF; DNA: TGTGCCATCAGTTCTGCGGACAGGCCCCAAGAGACCCAGTACTTC
size: many; D: .; V: TRBV11-2; J: TRBJ1-5; CDR3: CASSLSTGQHNQPQHF; DNA: TGTGCCAGCAGCCTTAGTACTGGACAGCACAATCAGCCCCAGCATTTT
size: .; D: TRBD2; V: TRBV20-1; J: TRBJ2-3; CDR3: CSASGLAGGHTDTQYF; DNA: TGCAGTGCTAGCGGACTAGCGGGAGGTCACACAGATACGCAGTATTTT
size: few; D: TRBD1; V: TRBV27; J: TRBJ1-5; CDR3: CASSENRGHNQPQHF; DNA: TGTGCCAGCAGTGAAAACAGGGGGCACAATCAGCCCCAGCATTTT
size: .; D: TRBD1; V: TRBV14; J: TRBJ1-2; CDR3: CASSHSGQGGSYGYTF; DNA: TGTGCCAGCAGCCACTCGGGACAGGGCGGATCCTATGGCTACACCTTC
size: many; D: .; V: TRBV5-6; J: TRBJ1-4; CDR3: CASSQAGAEKLFF; DNA: TGTGCCAGCAGCCAGGCGGGGGCGGAAAAACTGTTTTTT
size: few; D: .; V: TRBV5-6; J: TRBJ2-7; CDR3: CASSLVGRDEQYF; DNA: TGTGCCAGCAGCTTGGTGGGCAGGGACGAGCAGTACTTC
size: .; D: .; V: TRBV20-1; J: TRBJ1-1; CDR3: CSAIKENTEAFF; DNA: TGCAGTGCTATTAAAGAGAACACTGAAGCTTTCTTT
size: few; D: .; V: TRBV29-1; J: TRBJ1-5; CDR3: CSVEVGAGQPQHF; DNA: TGCAGCGTTGAAGTGGGGGCAGGGCAGCCCCAGCATTTT
size: .; D: .; V: TRBV11-2; J: TRBJ1-1; CDR3: CASSLDLGGEASF; DNA: TGTGCCAGCAGCTTAGATCTCGGAGGTGAAGCTTCCTTT
size: few; D: .; V: TRBV12-3/TRBV12-4; J: TRBJ1-3; CDR3: CASSPFGGKEGGNTIYF; DNA: TGTGCCAGCAGTCCATTTGGAGGGAAGGAAGGTGGAAACACCATATATTTT
size: many; D: .; V: TRBV12-3/TRBV12-4; J: TRBJ1-5; CDR3: CASSPGLGNQPQHF; DNA: TGTGCCAGCAGTCCAGGGCTAGGCAATCAGCCCCAGCATTTT
size: many; D: .; V: TRBV11-2; J: TRBJ2-7; CDR3: CASSLRGGSPYEQYF; DNA: TGTGCCAGCAGCCTCCGTGGGGGGTCTCCCTACGAGCAGTACTTC
size: many; D: TRBD1; V: TRBV28; J: TRBJ2-5; CDR3: CASSPRTGKAQETQYF; DNA: TGTGCCAGCAGTCCTAGGACAGGGAAGGCCCAAGAGACCCAGTACTTC
size: .; D: TRBD1; V: TRBV29-1; J: TRBJ1-5; CDR3: CSVLTGDSNQPQHF; DNA: TGCAGCGTCCTGACAGGGGATAGCAATCAGCCCCAGCATTTT
size: few; D: .; V: TRBV19; J: TRBJ1-1; CDR3: CASSIGGILEAFF; DNA: TGTGCCAGTAGTATAGGGGGAATCCTAGAAGCTTTCTTT
size: many; D: .; V: TRBV7-9; J: TRBJ2-5; CDR3: CASSGGAEETQYF; DNA: TGTGCCAGCAGCGGAGGGGCTGAAGAGACCCAGTACTTC
size: many; D: .; V: TRBV27; J: TRBJ1-5; CDR3: CASSPGWGQPQHF; DNA: TGTGCCAGCAGCCCCGGGTGGGGTCAGCCCCAGCATTTT
size: .; D: .; V: TRBV11-2; J: TRBJ2-7; CDR3: CASSQTAGGGSYEQYF; DNA: TGCGCCAGCAGCCAAACCGCCGGAGGCGGGTCCTACGAGCAGTACTTC
size: many; D: .; V: TRBV30; J: TRBJ1-2; CDR3: CAWSDRVGVGHNYGYTF; DNA: TGTGCCTGGAGCGACCGGGTTGGGGTCGGGCACAACTATGGCTACACCTTC
size: .; D: TRBD1; V: TRBV30; J: TRBJ1-2; CDR3: CAWSTTGGFYGYTF; DNA: TGTGCCTGGAGCACGACAGGGGGTTTCTATGGCTACACCTTC
size: few; D: TRBD2; V: TRBV9; J: TRBJ2-5; CDR3: CASSVGGGLAGPQETQYF; DNA: TGTGCCAGCAGCGTAGGAGGAGGGCTAGCGGGACCTCAAGAGACCCAGTACTTC
size: .; D: .; V: TRBV19; J: TRBJ2-7; CDR3: CASTPGPNSYEQYF; DNA: TGTGCCAGTACTCCGGGACCCAACTCCTACGAGCAGTACTTC
size: .; D: .; V: TRBV19; J: TRBJ2-1; CDR3: CASKPGRQGDSYEQFF; DNA: TGTGCCAGTAAACCTGGGCGGCAGGGAGACAGTTATGAGCAGTTCTTC
size: .; D: .; V: TRBV29-1; J: TRBJ1-2; CDR3: CSVEETRGYGYTF; DNA: TGCAGCGTTGAGGAGACCCGGGGGTATGGCTACACCTTC
size: few; D: TRBD1; V: TRBV29-1; J: TRBJ2-5; CDR3: CSALDGQGSQETQYF; DNA: TGCAGCGCCCTTGATGGACAGGGGAGCCAAGAGACCCAGTACTTC
size: few; D: TRBD2; V: TRBV5-6; J: TRBJ2-5; CDR3: CASSLWLAGAYRETQYF; DNA: TGTGCCAGCAGCTTATGGCTAGCGGGAGCCTATCGAGAGACCCAGTACTTC
size: few; D: .; V: TRBV12-3/TRBV12-4; J: TRBJ1-1; CDR3: CASSPTGRTEAFF; DNA: TGTGCCAGCAGCCCGACAGGTCGCACTGAAGCTTTCTTT
size: .; D: TRBD2; V: TRBV5-4; J: TRBJ2-5; CDR3: CASSRRGAGGGQYF; DNA: TGTGCCAGCAGCCGAAGAGGAGCGGGAGGGGGCCAGTACTTC
size: .; D: .; V: TRBV4-3; J: TRBJ2-3; CDR3: CASSQEVRSWSDTQYF; DNA: TGCGCCAGCAGCCAAGAAGTGAGGAGTTGGTCTGATACGCAGTATTTT
size: few; D: TRBD2; V: TRBV7-9; J: TRBJ2-6; CDR3: CASSLGEGRGSGANVLTF; DNA: TGTGCCAGCAGCTTAGGGGAGGGCCGGGGTTCTGGGGCCAACGTCCTGACTTTC
size: many; D: TRBD1; V: TRBV10-3; J: TRBJ2-5; CDR3: CAISGTGVEETQYF; DNA: TGTGCCATCAGTGGCACAGGGGTGGAGGAGACCCAGTACTTC
size: .; D: .; V: TRBV5-6; J: TRBJ2-6; CDR3: CASRQRSSGANVLTF; DNA: TGTGCCAGCAGGCAGCGTAGTTCTGGGGCCAACGTCCTGACTTTC
size: many; D: .; V: TRBV28; J: TRBJ1-4; CDR3: CASSFRTPDEKLFF; DNA: TGTGCCAGCAGTTTCCGAACCCCCGATGAAAAACTGTTTTTT
size: many; D: TRBD1; V: TRBV28; J: TRBJ1-6; CDR3: CASSRRQGPSPLHF; DNA: TGTGCCAGCAGTCGCCGACAGGGGCCTTCACCCCTCCACTTT
size: .; D: .; V: TRBV19; J: TRBJ1-6; CDR3: CASCIEFGDISSPLHF; DNA: TGTGCCAGTTGTATCGAGTTTGGGGACATCAGTTCACCCCTCCACTTT
size: .; D: TRBD2; V: TRBV28; J: TRBJ2-1; CDR3: CASSPRLGSGRETYNEQFF; DNA: TGTGCCAGCAGTCCCCGTTTGGGTAGCGGGAGGGAAACTTACAATGAGCAGTTCTTC
size: few; D: .; V: TRBV12-3/TRBV12-4; J: TRBJ2-2; CDR3: CASSLNAGQRDTGELFF; DNA: TGTGCCAGCAGCCTTAACGCGGGTCAACGGGACACCGGGGAGCTGTTTTTT
size: .; D: .; V: TRBV12-3/TRBV12-4; J: TRBJ1-3; CDR3: CASSLGRTGSGNTIYF; DNA: TGTGCCAGCAGTTTAGGCCGAACAGGGTCTGGAAACACCATATATTTT
size: few; D: .; V: TRBV9; J: TRBJ2-2; CDR3: CASSGRGSITGELFF; DNA: TGTGCCAGCAGCGGCAGGGGTTCGATCACCGGGGAGCTGTTTTTT
size: .; D: .; V: TRBV20-1; J: TRBJ1-5; CDR3: CSAKQENSNQPQHF; DNA: TGCAGTGCTAAACAGGAGAATAGCAATCAGCCCCAGCATTTT
size: once; D: .; V: TRBV29-1; J: TRBJ1-2; CDR3: CSARYGGYTF; DNA: TGCAGTGCTAGGTACGGCGGCTACACCTTC
size: many; D: TRBD1; V: TRBV11-1; J: TRBJ1-5; CDR3: CASSQDRGQPQHF; DNA: TGTGCCAGCAGCCAGGACAGGGGACAGCCCCAGCATTTT
size: many; D: TRBD1; V: TRBV7-2; J: TRBJ2-7; CDR3: CASSRNRGTYEQYF; DNA: TGTGCCAGCAGCCGGAACAGGGGGACCTACGAGCAGTACTTC
size: few; D: .; V: TRBV6-2/TRBV6-3; J: TRBJ1-5; CDR3: CASSFDRLGNQPQHF; DNA: TGTGCCAGCAGTTTCGACAGGTTGGGCAATCAGCCCCAGCATTTT
size: .; D: .; V: TRBV28; J: TRBJ2-3; CDR3: CASPLSADTQYF; DNA: TGTGCCAGCCCCCTGTCCGCAGATACGCAGTATTTT
size: few; D: .; V: TRBV5-1; J: TRBJ2-7; CDR3: CASSLVGVLHEQYF; DNA: TGCGCCAGCAGCTTGGTAGGGGTCCTCCACGAGCAGTACTTC
size: many; D: .; V: TRBV11-1; J: TRBJ2-2; CDR3: CASSLPGTGELFF; DNA: TGTGCCAGCAGCTTACCGGGGACCGGGGAGCTGTTTTTT
size: few; D: TRBD2; V: TRBV5-5; J: TRBJ2-7; CDR3: CASSIGLAGIYEQYF; DNA: TGTGCCAGCAGCATCGGACTAGCGGGGATCTACGAGCAGTACTTC
size: few; D: .; V: TRBV20-1; J: TRBJ2-7; CDR3: CSARGSQGRGSYEQYF; DNA: TGCAGTGCTAGAGGGTCACAGGGGAGGGGTTCCTACGAGCAGTACTTC
size: .; D: .; V: TRBV29-1; J: TRBJ2-3; CDR3: CSVEWATVNTQYF; DNA: TGCAGCGTTGAATGGGCAACGGTAAATACGCAGTATTTT
size: .; D: .; V: TRBV10-3; J: TRBJ1-6; CDR3: CAISRQESSPLHF; DNA: TGTGCCATCAGTAGACAGGAAAGTTCACCCCTCCACTTT
size: many; D: .; V: TRBV20-1; J: TRBJ1-1; CDR3: CSARETKGTEAFF; DNA: TGCAGTGCTAGAGAGACAAAGGGCACTGAAGCTTTCTTT
size: few; D: .; V: TRBV20-1; J: TRBJ1-2; CDR3: CSARKTGQFYGYTF; DNA: TGCAGTGCTAGAAAAACGGGGCAGTTCTATGGCTACACCTTC
size: .; D: .; V: TRBV2; J: TRBJ1-5; CDR3: CASRPAGPTVQPQHF; DNA: TGTGCCAGCAGACCTGCGGGACCGACGGTTCAGCCCCAGCATTTT
size: .; D: .; V: TRBV27; J: TRBJ2-7; CDR3: CASSTRTGYHEQYF; DNA: TGTGCCAGCAGTACTCGCACAGGGTATCACGAGCAGTACTTC